This passage covers 27 T cell receptor beta chains from one sample sequenced in a study of preoperative IRX-2 immunotherapy in early breast cancer. The treatment is: preoperative locoregional IRX-2 cytokine immunotherapy. The method was immunoSEQ multiplex PCR; TCRdb's version includes in-frame clones alone and lacks a portion of them. Among roughly 26,000 clones listed, 70% to 90% were seen once. This specimen consisted of tumor tissue, obtained after IRX-2 immunotherapy. Receptors originate from a human donor with breast cancer.

This clone was seen a single time. The J gene is TRBJ1-2, the V gene TRBV5-1, with unresolved D. There are 12 residues in the CDR3. Trimming pared 4 bases from V and 8 bases from J, leaving 12 bases between. CDR1 and CDR2 (germline): SGHRS, YFSETQ. CDR3 DNA: TGCGCCAGCAGCCTCGGACGGATGGGCTACACCTTC. This encodes CASSLGRMGYTF.

The CDR3 sequence is CASSPPTGAVPGANVLTF. The CDR3 DNA is TGTGCCAGCTCACCACCGACAGGGGCCGTACCTGGGGCCAACGTCCTGACTTTC. V and J are TRBV18 and TRBJ2-6, with 8 bases aligning to TRBD1. Germline-derived CDR1 and CDR2 are KGHSH and LQKENI. V trimming: 0 bases; J trimming: 2 bases; junction bases outside the gene matches: 6. The CDR3 is 18 residues long.

This clone was seen a single time. The J gene is TRBJ1-2, the V gene TRBV9; TRBD1 might be the D (5 bases). V was cut by 0 bases and J by 8 bases, with 14 bases left in between. The germline gives CDR1 SGDLS, CDR2 YYNGEE. This CDR3 comprises 14 residues. DNA of the CDR3: TGTGCCAGCAGCGTAGGCGACAGCGGAGGGGGCTACACCTTC. Protein sequence: CASSVGDSGGGYTF.

The chain couples TRBV10-3 to TRBJ2-1, with TRBD2 identical over 8 bases. CDR3 length equals 15 residues. The J segment lost 4 bases and the V segment lost 5 bases, leaving 7 bases of the junction unmatched. Germline CDR1 reads ENHRY; CDR2 reads SYGVKD. CDR3 in amino acids: CAISPGGGIYNEQFF. The CDR3 DNA is TGTGCCATCAGTCCGGGCGGGGGGATATACAATGAGCAGTTCTTC.

This chain uses TRBV5-4 with TRBJ2-5, with a tentative D call TRBD2 (5 bases). Per the germline V gene, CDR1 is SGHNT and CDR2 is YYREEE (reference sequence). V was clipped by 4 bases and J by 5 bases, with 12 bases between them. The length of the CDR3 is 13 residues. In nucleotides, the CDR3 is TGTGCCAGCAGCCCGGACTTAGGGGAGACCCAGTACTTC. Its protein product is CASSPDLGETQYF.

There are a few counts of this clone. The chain combines TRBV7-2 with TRBJ1-5; D gene unclear. The CDR3 is 14 amino acids. Germline V lookup: CDR1 SGHTA, CDR2 FQGNSA. V was clipped by 2 bases and J by 3 bases, with 8 bases between them. The CDR3 here is CASSLTAANQPQHF. DNA for the CDR3: TGTGCCAGCAGCTTAACCGCGGCCAATCAGCCCCAGCATTTT.

The chain has TRBV14 and TRBJ1-6; D perhaps matches TRBD1 (6 bases). Germline V CDR1 and CDR2: SGHDN, FVKESK. CDR3 length: 12 residues. The ends were cut back, 4 bases at V and 9 bases at J, with 7 bases in the middle. The CDR3, as DNA: TGTGCCAGCAGCCGGACAGCTTCACCCCTCCACTTT. This translates into CASSRTASPLHF.

This sequence joins TRBV6-5 and TRBJ2-6; D unclear. The CDR3 runs 16 residues. V was cut by 2 bases and J by 0 bases, with 8 bases left in between. Germline CDR1 is MNHEY and CDR2 is SVGAGI. CDR3 in DNA: TGTGCCAGCAGTTACGTTATCGGCTCTGGGGCCAACGTCCTGACTTTC. Translated: CASSYVIGSGANVLTF.

This clone was seen just once. This chain links TRBV7-3 with TRBJ2-2; D is possibly TRBD2 (6 bases). The CDR3 covers 15 residues. V dropped 3 bases and J dropped 1 base, with 9 bases sitting between them. Per germline, CDR1 SGHTA and CDR2 FQGTGA. The CDR3 DNA reads TGTGCCAGCAGCTTTTCGGGGGAGAACACCGGGGAGCTGTTTTTT. Translation gives CASSFSGENTGELFF.

This chain uses TRBV5-6 with TRBJ1-2; 7 bases fit TRBD1. The CDR3 has 13 amino acids. V was clipped by 3 bases and J by 3 bases; unmatched bases: 2. Germline values: CDR1 SGHDT, CDR2 YYEEEE. CDR3 sequence reads: CASSSTGDYGYTF. In nucleotides, the CDR3 is TGTGCCAGCAGCTCCACAGGGGACTATGGCTACACCTTC.

The gene calls are TRBV7-7 and TRBJ2-7, with D uncertain. Looked up from germline, CDR1 is SSHAT and CDR2 is FNYEAQ (reference sequence). This CDR3 contains 11 residues. Trimming removed 0 bases from V and 5 bases from J, with 2 bases in between. The DNA for the CDR3 is TGTGCCAGCAGCTTAGCCCACGAGCAGTACTTC. Encoded protein: CASSLAHEQYF.

The gene calls are TRBV11-3 and TRBJ1-5, with D maybe TRBD1 (5 bases). This CDR3 has 15 residues. CDR1 SGHNT and CDR2 YENEEA come from the germline V gene. V was shortened by 1 base and J by 6 bases, with 13 bases between the two germline ends. Here the CDR3 DNA reads TGTGCCAGCAGCTTAGCGGGCCAGGGAGGTCAGCCCCAGCATTTT. It is translated as CASSLAGQGGQPQHF.

The chain combines TRBV10-3 with TRBJ2-5; 10 nucleotides line up with TRBD1. Per germline, CDR1 ENHRY and CDR2 SYGVKD. V lost 9 bases to trimming and J lost 3 bases; unmatched junction nucleotides: 7. The CDR3 runs to 14 residues. CDR3 loop: CAIRPGTGEETQYF. CDR3 DNA: TGTGCCATTCGACCCGGGACAGGGGAAGAGACCCAGTACTTC.

J is TRBJ2-7 and V is TRBV18, with 10 bases fitting TRBD2. The ends lost 3 bases at V and 3 bases at J; junction bases unmatched: 2. This CDR3 region has 14 residues. Germline V gene sequence: CDR1 KGHSH, CDR2 LQKENI. The CDR3 DNA is TGTGCCAGCTCACCTGGGACTAGCGACTACGAGCAGTACTTC. Translated, it gives CASSPGTSDYEQYF.

This clone occurred once. This chain links TRBV7-2 with TRBJ2-5; D might be TRBD1 or TRBD2, each matching 6 bases. V lost 4 bases and J 7 bases, leaving 19 bases between the germline ends. Looked up from germline, CDR1 is SGHTA and CDR2 is FQGNSA. This CDR3 spans 15 amino acids. The CDR3 spells CASSYAPGGATTQYF. In nucleotides, the CDR3 is TGTGCCAGCAGCTACGCCCCCGGGGGCGCTACGACCCAGTACTTC.

J is TRBJ1-1 and V is TRBV10-3; D perhaps matches TRBD1 (6 bases). V was shortened by 4 bases and J by 1 base, with 10 bases between the two germline ends. Looked up from germline, CDR1 is ENHRY and CDR2 is SYGVKD. This CDR3 spans 14 amino acids. CDR3 sequence (DNA): TGTGCCATCAGTGCGGACAGACAGAACACTGAAGCTTTCTTT. It specifies CAISADRQNTEAFF.

Turning to this clone: One end of the junction varies from germline; a read error may be responsible. The identical CDR3 is also encoded by other nucleotide sequences in the sample. The chain carries TRBV29-1 and TRBJ1-2; a possible D gene is TRBD1 (5 bases). Germline CDR1 is SQVTM and CDR2 is ANQGSEA. The CDR3 loop spans 11 amino acids. The CDR3 nucleotides are TGTAGCGTGGACACTAACTATGGCTACACCTTC. This sequence encodes CSVDTNYGYTF.

The chain recombines TRBV5-5 with TRBJ1-4, with TRBD1 matching over 10 bases. CDR1 is SGHKS and CDR2 is YYEKEE in the germline V gene (reference sequence). This CDR3 has 16 residues. Trimming cost V 5 bases and J 8 bases; bases outside gene matches: 12. This chain's CDR3 is CASSAGRGTGVEKLFF. The CDR3 DNA follows: TGTGCCAGCAGTGCCGGGCGGGGGACAGGGGTCGAAAAACTGTTTTTT.

The rearrangement uses TRBV6-5 and TRBJ1-1, with D unresolved. This CDR3 contains 12 residues. Germline loops: CDR1 MNHEY, CDR2 SVGAGI. With 7 bases removed from V and 1 base from J, the gap between germline ends came to 7 bases. CDR3 amino acids: CASTGRNTEAFF. The CDR3 DNA reads as TGTGCCAGCACTGGCCGGAACACTGAAGCTTTCTTT.

The rearrangement links TRBV4-1 to TRBJ2-5; D is perhaps TRBD1 or TRBD2 (5 bases each). V lost 0 bases to trimming and J lost 3 bases, with 11 bases between them. CDR3 length equals 15 residues. The germline V gene has CDR1 MGHRA and CDR2 YSYEKL. The CDR3 loop reads CASSQDGGREETQYF. The CDR3 region has the DNA TGCGCCAGCAGCCAAGATGGAGGCAGGGAAGAGACCCAGTACTTC.

The V call is TRBV11-2, the J call TRBJ1-4; the D is unclear. CDR1 SGHAT and CDR2 FQNNGV come from the germline V gene. The length of the CDR3 is 15 residues. V lost 0 bases and J lost 4, with 9 bases in between. The CDR3 coding sequence is TGTGCCAGCAGCTTAGATAGGCAGTTTAATGAAAAACTGTTTTTT. Translating gives CASSLDRQFNEKLFF.

This clone has only one observation. CDR3 sequence: CASSPGSGEPNQPQHF. In DNA, the CDR3 is TGTGCCAGCTCACCAGGGTCAGGGGAACCCAATCAGCCCCAGCATTTT. This chain uses TRBV18 with TRBJ1-5, with D tentatively TRBD1 (6 bases). Germline V gene data show CDR1 as KGHSH and CDR2 as LQKENI. CDR3 length equals 16 residues. V shed 2 bases and J shed 3 bases, with 14 bases lying between them.

The chain employs TRBV9 and TRBJ1-5; D gene ambiguous. Trimming pared 0 bases from V and 0 bases from J, leaving 7 bases between. This CDR3 has 15 amino acids. CDR1 and CDR2 from the germline V gene are SGDLS and YYNGEE. In nucleotides, the CDR3 is TGTGCCAGCAGCGTAGGGGGAAATAGCAATCAGCCCCAGCATTTT. Its translation is CASSVGGNSNQPQHF.

The chain uses TRBV27 and TRBJ1-2; D is possibly TRBD1 (5 bases). Trimming removed 1 base from V and 8 bases from J, with 23 bases in between. CDR3 length: 17 amino acids. Looked up from germline, CDR1 is MNHEY and CDR2 is SMNVEV (reference sequence). The CDR3 sequence is CASSLLALTAGNEGYTF. The DNA of the CDR3 is TGTGCCAGCAGTTTATTGGCTTTGACAGCTGGAAATGAAGGCTACACCTTC.

This chain joins TRBV4-2 and TRBJ2-3; 13 bases are shared with TRBD2. CDR1 and CDR2 (germline): LGHNA, YNFKEQ. J lost 0 bases, V lost 2 bases, and 5 bases had no gene match. The CDR3 totals 18 residues. The CDR3 DNA is TGTGCCAGCAGCCAACGACTAGCGGGGGGCGTAAGCACAGATACGCAGTATTTT. Translating gives CASSQRLAGGVSTDTQYF.

This chain links TRBV2 with TRBJ1-2; 7 bases are a match to TRBD1. The CDR3 spans 13 residues. Germline loops: CDR1 SNHLY, CDR2 FYNNEI. V lost 4 bases, J lost 8 bases, and 7 bases stayed unmatched. The CDR3 region has the DNA TGTGCCAGCAGTGTACAGGGGACAAAAGGCTACACCTTC. It is translated as CASSVQGTKGYTF.

A single count supports this clone. The chain recombines TRBV9 with TRBJ1-1; D remains ambiguous. The CDR3 loop spans 16 amino acids. Germline V gene sequence: CDR1 SGDLS, CDR2 YYNGEE. Trimming took 4 bases from V and 5 from J, leaving 21 bases between them. The CDR3 region is CASSLLPDGSSTEAFF. The DNA of the CDR3 is TGTGCCAGCAGCCTCCTCCCTGACGGATCCTCGACTGAAGCTTTCTTT.